Listed below are T cell receptor beta chains from one sample, sequenced in a study of T cells after yellow fever vaccination. TCRdb re-analysed the 5' RACE reads in MiXCR, keeping a single row per CDR3 protein. The table records a few hundred thousand distinct CDR3 sequences, less than 9.5% of them present only once. The sequencing used CD4+ T cells sorted from PBMCs, collected 5 days after the yellow fever booster vaccination. Receptor source: a man in his late teens or twenties who received the YFV17D yellow fever vaccine. Both conserved end residues are part of each CDR3. Fields, in order: V gene, CDR3 length, J gene, clone size, D gene, CDR3 DNA, CDR3 protein. A D gene is named only where the DNA matches it firmly. The size field is filled for only some rows; it gives once, few, many or a size class.

V: TRBV4-2
length: 18
J: TRBJ2-2
size: NA
D: NA
DNA: TGTGCCAGCAGCGGTAGAGGGGGGGGGACGGCGAACACCGGGGAGCTGTTTTTT
CDR3: CASSGRGGGTANTGELFF

V: TRBV6-1
length: 12
J: TRBJ2-2
size: few
D: NA
DNA: TGTGCCAGCAGGGAAAACACCGGGGAGCTGTTTTTT
CDR3: CASRENTGELFF

V: TRBV5-1
length: 14
J: TRBJ1-1
size: many
D: TRBD1
DNA: TGCGCCAGCAGAGCTGACAGGGGGCTAACTGAAGCTTTCTTT
CDR3: CASRADRGLTEAFF

V: TRBV7-2
length: 13
J: TRBJ2-5
size: few
D: NA
DNA: TGTGCCAGCAGTAGGAGGTTTCAAGAGACCCAGTACTTC
CDR3: CASSRRFQETQYF

V: TRBV5-4
length: 15
J: TRBJ2-5
size: NA
D: TRBD2
DNA: TGTGCCAGCAGCCTCGGCCCTAGCGGTCAAGAGACCCAGTACTTC
CDR3: CASSLGPSGQETQYF

V: TRBV20-1
length: 14
J: TRBJ1-3
size: few
D: TRBD1
DNA: TGCAGTGCTGGACCCCGACAGGGGCGAAACACCATATATTTT
CDR3: CSAGPRQGRNTIYF

V: TRBV3-1
length: 15
J: TRBJ1-2
size: few
D: NA
DNA: TGTGCCAGCAGCCAAGATCACGGAGGGGCTGGCGGCTACACCTTC
CDR3: CASSQDHGGAGGYTF

V: TRBV7-9
length: 16
J: TRBJ2-1
size: few
D: NA
DNA: TGTGCCAGCGCCCCTCCCTTCCGCATCAATCTCCATGAGCAGTTCTTC
CDR3: CASAPPFRINLHEQFF

V: TRBV2
length: 15
J: TRBJ1-5
size: NA
D: NA
DNA: TGTGCCAGCAGGCGGTCCGGTATTAGCAATCAGCCCCAGCATTTT
CDR3: CASRRSGISNQPQHF

V: TRBV20-1
length: 15
J: TRBJ2-2
size: many
D: TRBD2
DNA: TGCAGTGCTGTCCGAAACTGGGAGGGTACCGGGGAGCTGTTTTTT
CDR3: CSAVRNWEGTGELFF

V: TRBV5-6
length: 15
J: TRBJ1-4
size: NA
D: NA
DNA: TGTGCCAGCAGCTTCCAGAGCCTTACTAATGAAAAACTGTTTTTT
CDR3: CASSFQSLTNEKLFF

V: TRBV5-1
length: 13
J: TRBJ1-1
size: few
D: NA
DNA: TGCGCCAGCAGCTCCGACAGGCGTACTGAAGCTTTCTTT
CDR3: CASSSDRRTEAFF

V: TRBV24-1
length: 11
J: TRBJ1-1
size: NA
D: NA
DNA: TGTGCCACCAGTGGTGGGACTGAAGCTTTCTTT
CDR3: CATSGGTEAFF

V: TRBV20-1
length: 12
J: TRBJ2-7
size: many
D: TRBD1
DNA: TGCAGTGCAACCTCAGGGGGCTACGAGCAGTACTTC
CDR3: CSATSGGYEQYF

V: TRBV10-3
length: 15
J: TRBJ1-5
size: NA
D: TRBD1
DNA: TGTGCCATCAGTGAATCGGGACAGACCAATCAGCCCCAGCATTTT
CDR3: CAISESGQTNQPQHF

V: TRBV28
length: 11
J: TRBJ1-5
size: NA
D: NA
DNA: TGTGCCAGCAGTTTATTCGAACCCCAGCATTTT
CDR3: CASSLFEPQHF

V: TRBV27
length: 15
J: TRBJ2-2
size: NA
D: TRBD2
DNA: TGTGCCAGCAGTTTAATGACTAGCGGCCCCGGGGAGCTGTTTTTT
CDR3: CASSLMTSGPGELFF

V: TRBV11-2
length: 15
J: TRBJ2-5
size: NA
D: TRBD2
DNA: TGTGCCAGCAGCCTTCGCGGGGGTAGGCAAGAGACCCAGTACTTC
CDR3: CASSLRGGRQETQYF

V: TRBV6-2/TRBV6-3
length: 16
J: TRBJ2-3
size: few
D: TRBD1
DNA: TGTGCCAGCAGTTACGGGGGACAGGGGGAGGTGGATACGCAGTATTTT
CDR3: CASSYGGQGEVDTQYF

V: TRBV6-2/TRBV6-3
length: 15
J: TRBJ2-3
size: few
D: TRBD2
DNA: TGTGCCAGCAGTTACTCGCGGGGGAACACAGATACGCAGTATTTT
CDR3: CASSYSRGNTDTQYF

V: TRBV10-3
length: 17
J: TRBJ1-6
size: few
D: NA
DNA: TGTGCCATCAGTGATCCGGGCGCTAGCTCCTATAATTCACCCCTCCACTTT
CDR3: CAISDPGASSYNSPLHF

V: TRBV4-3
length: 16
J: TRBJ2-3
size: NA
D: NA
DNA: TGCGCCAGCAGCCAAGAATGGGGGGTAGGAACAGATACGCAGTATTTT
CDR3: CASSQEWGVGTDTQYF

V: TRBV2
length: 14
J: TRBJ2-5
size: NA
D: NA
DNA: TGTGCCAGCAGTGACCCGCTAACACAAGAGACCCAGTACTTC
CDR3: CASSDPLTQETQYF

V: TRBV5-5
length: 14
J: TRBJ2-3
size: NA
D: NA
DNA: TGTGCCAGCAGCTTGGCCCCCCCCACAGATACGCAGTATTTT
CDR3: CASSLAPPTDTQYF

V: TRBV5-1
length: 13
J: TRBJ2-1
size: few
D: TRBD1
DNA: TGCGCCAGCAGCTCCGACAGGGGCGATGAGCAGTTCTTC
CDR3: CASSSDRGDEQFF

V: TRBV6-5
length: 17
J: TRBJ1-2
size: few
D: NA
DNA: TGTGCCAGCAGTTTTTCGGGGGCGCAGGGTGTTCTCTATGGCTACACCTTC
CDR3: CASSFSGAQGVLYGYTF

V: TRBV2
length: 13
J: TRBJ2-2
size: few
D: NA
DNA: TGTGCCAGCAGTGGGGACTTTACCGGGGAGCTGTTTTTT
CDR3: CASSGDFTGELFF